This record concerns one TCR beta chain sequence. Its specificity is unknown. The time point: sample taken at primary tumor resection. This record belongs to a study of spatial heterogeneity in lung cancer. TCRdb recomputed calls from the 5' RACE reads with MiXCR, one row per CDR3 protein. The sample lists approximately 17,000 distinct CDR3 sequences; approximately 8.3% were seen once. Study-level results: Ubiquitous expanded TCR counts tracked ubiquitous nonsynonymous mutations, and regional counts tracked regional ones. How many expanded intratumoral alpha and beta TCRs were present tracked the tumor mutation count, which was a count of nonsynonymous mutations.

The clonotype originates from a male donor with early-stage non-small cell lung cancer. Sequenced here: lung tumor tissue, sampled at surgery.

The DNA of the CDR3 is TGCGCCAGCAGCTTGCTGTTGAAGGGAGGGGACTATGGCTACACCTTC. Encoded protein: CASSLLLKGGDYGYTF. The rearrangement joins TRBV5-1 to TRBJ1-2; a weak D match, TRBD1 (5 bases). The CDR3 has 16 residues. V lost 1 base and J 3 bases, leaving 16 bases between the germline ends. Germline-derived CDR1 and CDR2 are SGHRS and YFSETQ.